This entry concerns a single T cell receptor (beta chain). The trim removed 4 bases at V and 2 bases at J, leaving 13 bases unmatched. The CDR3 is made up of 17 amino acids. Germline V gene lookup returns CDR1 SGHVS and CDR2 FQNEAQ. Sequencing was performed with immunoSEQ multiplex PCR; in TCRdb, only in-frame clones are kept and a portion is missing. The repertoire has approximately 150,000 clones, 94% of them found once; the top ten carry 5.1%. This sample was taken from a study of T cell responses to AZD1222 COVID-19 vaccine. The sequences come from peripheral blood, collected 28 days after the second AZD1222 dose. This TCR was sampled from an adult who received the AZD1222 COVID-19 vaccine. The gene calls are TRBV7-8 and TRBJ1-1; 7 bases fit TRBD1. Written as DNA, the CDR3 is TGTGCCAGCAGCTGGGCAGGGGGGGAGTACGGAAACACTGAAGCTTTCTTT. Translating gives CASSWAGGEYGNTEAFF.